The sequence of this T cell receptor beta chain was determined in a study of shared clonotypes between healthy human individuals. At the level of the study: Three plates were used per donor for CD4 naive, three for CD4 memory, two for CD8 naive and one for CD8 memory. General study findings and limits: The genetic and exposure-history diversity represented was limited by few donors.

Generated by immunoSEQ multiplex PCR, the TCRdb table keeps only in-frame clones and is missing some. The sample consists of some 900,000 clones, approximately 80% of them appearing once. This clone was seen just once. The antigen is unknown. The CDR3 length is 16 residues. With 1 base clipped from V and 3 bases from J, the junction kept 2 bases outside the gene matches. CDR1 is GTSNPN and CDR2 is SVGIG in the germline V gene (reference sequence). The sequence was collected from a man aged 18 to 35 in good health. Sequencing input: memory CD4+ T cells sorted from blood. Subset here: CD45RA-negative fraction. The chain combines TRBV30 with TRBJ1-6; TRBD1 aligns across 11 bases. The CDR3 bases are TGTGCCTGGAGTGGGGGGACAGGGGGCTATAATTCACCCCTCCACTTT. It is translated as CAWSGGTGGYNSPLHF.